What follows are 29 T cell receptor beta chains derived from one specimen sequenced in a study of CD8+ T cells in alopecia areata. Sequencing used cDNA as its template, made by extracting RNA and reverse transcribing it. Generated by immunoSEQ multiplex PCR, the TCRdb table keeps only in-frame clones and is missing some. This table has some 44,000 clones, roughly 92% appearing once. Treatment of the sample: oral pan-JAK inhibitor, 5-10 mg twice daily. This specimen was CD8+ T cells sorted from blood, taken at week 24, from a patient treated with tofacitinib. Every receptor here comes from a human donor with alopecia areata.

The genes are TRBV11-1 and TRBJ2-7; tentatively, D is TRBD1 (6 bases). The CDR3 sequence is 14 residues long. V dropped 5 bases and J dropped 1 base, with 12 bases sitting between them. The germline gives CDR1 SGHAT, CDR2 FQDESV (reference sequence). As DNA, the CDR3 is TGTGCCAGCAGCCTGGGGACATTTTCCTACGAGCAGTACTTC. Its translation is CASSLGTFSYEQYF.

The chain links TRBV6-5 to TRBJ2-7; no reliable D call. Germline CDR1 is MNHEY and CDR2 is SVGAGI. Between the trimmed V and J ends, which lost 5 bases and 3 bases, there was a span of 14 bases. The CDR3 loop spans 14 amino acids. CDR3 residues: CASSPGPTGYEQYF. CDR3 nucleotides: TGTGCCAGCAGTCCGGGCCCAACGGGCTACGAGCAGTACTTC.

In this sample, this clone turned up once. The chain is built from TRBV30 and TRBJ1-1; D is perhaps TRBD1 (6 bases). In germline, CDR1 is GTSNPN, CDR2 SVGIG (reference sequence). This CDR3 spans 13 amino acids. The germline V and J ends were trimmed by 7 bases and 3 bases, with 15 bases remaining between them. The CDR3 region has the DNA TGTGCCTCGGGGGACGGGGGCGACACTGAAGCTTTCTTT. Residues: CASGDGGDTEAFF.

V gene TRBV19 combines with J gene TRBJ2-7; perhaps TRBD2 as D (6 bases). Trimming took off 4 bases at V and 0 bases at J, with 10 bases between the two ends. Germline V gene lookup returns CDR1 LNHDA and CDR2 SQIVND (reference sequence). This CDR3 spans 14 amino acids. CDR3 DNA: TGTGCCAGTAGTAGTTCGGGACTCTCCTACGAGCAGTACTTC. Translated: CASSSSGLSYEQYF.

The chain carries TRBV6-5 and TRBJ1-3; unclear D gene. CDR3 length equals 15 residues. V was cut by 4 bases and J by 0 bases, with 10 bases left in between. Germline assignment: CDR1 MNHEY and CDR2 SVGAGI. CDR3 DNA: TGTGCCAGCAGTTCGTCGTTAAGCTCTGGAAACACCATATATTTT. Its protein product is CASSSSLSSGNTIYF.

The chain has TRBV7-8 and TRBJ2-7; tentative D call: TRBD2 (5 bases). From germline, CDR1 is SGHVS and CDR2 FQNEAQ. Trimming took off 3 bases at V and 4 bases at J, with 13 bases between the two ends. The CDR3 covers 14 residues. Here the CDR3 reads CASSLKREHYEQYF. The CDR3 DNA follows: TGTGCCAGCAGCTTGAAAAGGGAGCATTACGAGCAGTACTTC.

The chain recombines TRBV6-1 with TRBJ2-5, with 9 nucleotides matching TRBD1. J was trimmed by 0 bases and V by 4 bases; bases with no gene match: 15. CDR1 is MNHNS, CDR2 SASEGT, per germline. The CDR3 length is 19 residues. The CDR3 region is CASSARRDRDPMYQETQYF. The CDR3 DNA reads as TGTGCCAGCAGTGCCCGCCGGGACAGGGATCCAATGTACCAAGAGACCCAGTACTTC.

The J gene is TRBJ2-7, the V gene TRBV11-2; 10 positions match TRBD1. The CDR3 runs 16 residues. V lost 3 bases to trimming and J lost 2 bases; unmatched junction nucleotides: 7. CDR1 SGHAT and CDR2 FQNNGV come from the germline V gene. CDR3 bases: TGTGCCAGCAGCTTTGCTCTCGGGACAGGGGCCTACGAGCAGTACTTC. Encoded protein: CASSFALGTGAYEQYF.

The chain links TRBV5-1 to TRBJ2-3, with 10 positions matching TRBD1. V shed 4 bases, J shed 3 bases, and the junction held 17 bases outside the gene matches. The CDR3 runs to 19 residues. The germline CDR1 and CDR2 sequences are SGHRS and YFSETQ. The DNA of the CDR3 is TGCGCCAGCAGCGGCGGCGGACAGGGGGAGATTCTCCTAACAGATACGCAGTATTTT. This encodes CASSGGGQGEILLTDTQYF.

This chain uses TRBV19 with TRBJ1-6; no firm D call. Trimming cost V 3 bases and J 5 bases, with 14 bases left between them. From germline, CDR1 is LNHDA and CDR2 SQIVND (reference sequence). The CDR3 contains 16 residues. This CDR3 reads CASSMVWETDNSPLHF. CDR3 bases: TGTGCCAGTAGTATGGTTTGGGAGACGGATAATTCACCCCTCCACTTT.

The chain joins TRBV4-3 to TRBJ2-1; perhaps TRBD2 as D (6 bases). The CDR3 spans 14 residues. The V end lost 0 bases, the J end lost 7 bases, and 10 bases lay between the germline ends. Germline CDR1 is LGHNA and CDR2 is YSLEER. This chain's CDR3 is CASSQEGLKNEQFF. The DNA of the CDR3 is TGCGCCAGCAGCCAAGAAGGACTAAAGAATGAGCAGTTCTTC.

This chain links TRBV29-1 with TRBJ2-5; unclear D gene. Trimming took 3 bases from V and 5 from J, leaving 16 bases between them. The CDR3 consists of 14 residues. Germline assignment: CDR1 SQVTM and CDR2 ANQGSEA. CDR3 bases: TGCAGCGTTGAGGAGATAGAGACCCAGGAGACCCAGTACTTC. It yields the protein CSVEEIETQETQYF.

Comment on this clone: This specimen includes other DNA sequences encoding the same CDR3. The CDR3 DNA sequence: TGTGCCAGCAGTTCCTTTAGGGCGGGGCCGGCAAACATTCAGTACTTC. Amino acids: CASSSFRAGPANIQYF. The rearrangement links TRBV27 to TRBJ2-4; possibly TRBD2 for D (6 bases). Trimming took 4 bases from V and 6 from J, leaving 19 bases between them. In germline, CDR1 is MNHEY, CDR2 SMNVEV (reference sequence). The CDR3 is 16 residues long.

The CDR3 nucleotides are TGTGCCAGTAACTTGGGGGGGTCCTACAATGAGCAGTTCTTC. Translation gives CASNLGGSYNEQFF. The rearrangement uses TRBV27 and TRBJ2-1; the match to TRBD2 covers 7 bases. Germline-derived CDR1 and CDR2 are MNHEY and SMNVEV (reference sequence). The V segment lost 9 bases and the J segment 1 base; nucleotides outside the gene matches: 6. The CDR3 loop spans 14 amino acids.

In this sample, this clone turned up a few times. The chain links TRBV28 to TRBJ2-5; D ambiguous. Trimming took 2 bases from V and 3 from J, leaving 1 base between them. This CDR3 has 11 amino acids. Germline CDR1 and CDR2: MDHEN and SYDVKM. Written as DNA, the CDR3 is TGTGCCAGCAGTTTAGAAGAGACCCAGTACTTC. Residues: CASSLEETQYF.

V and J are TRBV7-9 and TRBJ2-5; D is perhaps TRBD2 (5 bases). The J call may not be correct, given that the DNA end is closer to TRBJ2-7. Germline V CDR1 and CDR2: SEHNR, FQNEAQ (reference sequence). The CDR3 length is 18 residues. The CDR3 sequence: CASSPTLDAGESSYEQYF. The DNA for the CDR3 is TGTGCCAGCAGCCCGACTCTAGATGCCGGGGAATCGTCCTACGAGCAGTACTTC.

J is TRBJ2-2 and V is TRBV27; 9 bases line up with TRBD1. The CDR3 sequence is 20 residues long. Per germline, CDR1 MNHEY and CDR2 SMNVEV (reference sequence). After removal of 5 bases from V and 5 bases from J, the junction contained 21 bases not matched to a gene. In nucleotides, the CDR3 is TGTGCCAGCAGTATTGGGACAGGGAGGGCCGAAAACAGGGTAACCGGGGAGCTGTTTTTT. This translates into CASSIGTGRAENRVTGELFF.

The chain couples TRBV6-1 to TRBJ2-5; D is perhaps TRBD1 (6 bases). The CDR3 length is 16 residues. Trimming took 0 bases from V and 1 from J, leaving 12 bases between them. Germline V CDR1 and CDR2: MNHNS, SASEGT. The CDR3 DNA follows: TGTGCCAGCAGTGAAGCGCCGTCAGGGGTCCAAGAGACCCAGTACTTC. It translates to CASSEAPSGVQETQYF.

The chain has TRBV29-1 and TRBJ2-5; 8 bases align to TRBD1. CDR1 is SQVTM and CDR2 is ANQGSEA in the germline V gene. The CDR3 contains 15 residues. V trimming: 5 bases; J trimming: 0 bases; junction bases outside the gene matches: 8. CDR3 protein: CSVNRDRTNQETQYF. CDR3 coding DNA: TGCAGCGTTAACAGGGACAGGACTAACCAAGAGACCCAGTACTTC. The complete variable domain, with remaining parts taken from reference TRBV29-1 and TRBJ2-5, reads SAVISQKPSRDICQRGTSLTIQCQVDSQVTMMFWYRQQPGQSLTLIATANQGSEATYESGFVIDKFPISRPNLTFSTLTVSNMSPEDSSIYLCSVNRDRTNQETQYFGPGTRLLVL.

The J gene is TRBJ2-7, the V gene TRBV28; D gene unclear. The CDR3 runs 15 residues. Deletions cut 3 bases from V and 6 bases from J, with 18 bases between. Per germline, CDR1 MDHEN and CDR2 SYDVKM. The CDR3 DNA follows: TGTGCCAGCAGTTTGGTCAGTCTGGTCAGCACCGAGCAGTACTTC. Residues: CASSLVSLVSTEQYF.

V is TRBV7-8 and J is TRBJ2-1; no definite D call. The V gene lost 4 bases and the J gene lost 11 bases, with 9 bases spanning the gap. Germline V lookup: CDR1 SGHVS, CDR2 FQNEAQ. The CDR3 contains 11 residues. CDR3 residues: CASSSDPKQFF. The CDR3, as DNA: TGTGCCAGCAGCTCTGACCCCAAGCAGTTCTTC.

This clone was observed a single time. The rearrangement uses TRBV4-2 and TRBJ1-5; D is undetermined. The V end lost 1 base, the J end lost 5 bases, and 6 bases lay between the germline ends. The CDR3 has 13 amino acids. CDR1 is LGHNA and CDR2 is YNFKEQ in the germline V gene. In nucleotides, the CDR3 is TGTGCCAGCAGCCAAGCGACCCATCAGCCCCAGCATTTT. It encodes CASSQATHQPQHF.

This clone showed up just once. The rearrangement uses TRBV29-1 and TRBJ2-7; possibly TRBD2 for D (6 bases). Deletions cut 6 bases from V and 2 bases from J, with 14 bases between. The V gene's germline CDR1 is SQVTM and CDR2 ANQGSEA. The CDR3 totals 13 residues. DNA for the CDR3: TGCAGCGTCAGACTAGTCCTGGCCTACGAGCAGTACTTC. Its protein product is CSVRLVLAYEQYF.

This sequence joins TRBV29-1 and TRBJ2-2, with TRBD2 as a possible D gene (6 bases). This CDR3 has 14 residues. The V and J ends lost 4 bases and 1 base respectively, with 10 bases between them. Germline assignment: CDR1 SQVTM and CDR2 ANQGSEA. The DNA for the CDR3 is TGCAGCGTTGCTGGCGGGGAGAACACCGGGGAGCTGTTTTTT. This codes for CSVAGGENTGELFF.

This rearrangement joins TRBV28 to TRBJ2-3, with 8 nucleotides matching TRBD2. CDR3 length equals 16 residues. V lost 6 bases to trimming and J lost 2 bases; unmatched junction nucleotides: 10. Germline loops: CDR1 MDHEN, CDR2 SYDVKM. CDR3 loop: CASSNRAGGYTDTQYF. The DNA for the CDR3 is TGTGCCAGCAGCAACAGGGCGGGGGGATACACAGATACGCAGTATTTT. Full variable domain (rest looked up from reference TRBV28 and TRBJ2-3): DVKVTQSSRYLVKRTGEKVFLECVQDMDHENMFWYRQDPGLGLRLIYFSYDVKMKEKGDIPEGYSVSREKKERFSLILESASTNQTSMYLCASSNRAGGYTDTQYFGPGTRLTVL.

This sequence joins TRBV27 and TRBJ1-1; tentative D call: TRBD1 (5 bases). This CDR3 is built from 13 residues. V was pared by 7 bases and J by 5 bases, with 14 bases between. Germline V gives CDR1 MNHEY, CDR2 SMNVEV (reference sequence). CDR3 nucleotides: TGTGCCAGCAAAGCAGGGTCTATGACTGAAGCTTTCTTT. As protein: CASKAGSMTEAFF.

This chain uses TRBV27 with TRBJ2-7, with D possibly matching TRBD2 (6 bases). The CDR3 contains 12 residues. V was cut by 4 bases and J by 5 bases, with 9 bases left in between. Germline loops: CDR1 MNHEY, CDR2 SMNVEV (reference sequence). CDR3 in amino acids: CASSSGLHEQYF. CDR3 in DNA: TGTGCCAGCAGTTCGGGACTCCACGAGCAGTACTTC.

The CDR3 protein is CASSLGVLGNEQFF. CDR3 nucleotide sequence: TGTGCCAGCAGTTTAGGGGTATTGGGCAATGAGCAGTTCTTC. The V call is TRBV28, the J call TRBJ2-1; D is unresolved. Germline V lookup: CDR1 MDHEN, CDR2 SYDVKM. Trimming pared 2 bases from V and 6 bases from J, leaving 11 bases between. The CDR3 covers 14 residues. The full variable domain, rest sourced from reference TRBV28 and TRBJ2-1, is DVKVTQSSRYLVKRTGEKVFLECVQDMDHENMFWYRQDPGLGLRLIYFSYDVKMKEKGDIPEGYSVSREKKERFSLILESASTNQTSMYLCASSLGVLGNEQFFGPGTRLTVL.

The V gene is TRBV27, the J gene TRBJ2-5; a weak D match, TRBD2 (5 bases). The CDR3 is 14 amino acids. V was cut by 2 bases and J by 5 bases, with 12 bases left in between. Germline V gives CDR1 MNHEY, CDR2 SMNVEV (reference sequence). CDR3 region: CASSLMRAVETQYF. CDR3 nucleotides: TGTGCCAGCAGTTTAATGCGGGCAGTCGAGACCCAGTACTTC.